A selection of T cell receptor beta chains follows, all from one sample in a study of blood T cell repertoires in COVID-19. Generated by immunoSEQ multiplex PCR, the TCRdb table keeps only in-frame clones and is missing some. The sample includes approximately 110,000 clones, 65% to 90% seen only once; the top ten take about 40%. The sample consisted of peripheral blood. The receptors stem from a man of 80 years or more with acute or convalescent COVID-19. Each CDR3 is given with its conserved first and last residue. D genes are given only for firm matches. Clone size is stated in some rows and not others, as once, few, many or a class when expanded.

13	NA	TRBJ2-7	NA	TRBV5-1	CASSYDNSYEQYF	TGCGCCAGCAGCTATGACAACTCCTACGAGCAGTACTTC
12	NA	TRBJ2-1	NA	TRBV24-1	CATSDSTDKQFF	TGTGCCACCAGTGACTCGACGGACAAGCAGTTCTTC
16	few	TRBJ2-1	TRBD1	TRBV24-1	CATSDQDRGTYNEQFF	TGTGCCACCAGTGATCAGGACAGGGGCACCTACAATGAGCAGTTCTTC
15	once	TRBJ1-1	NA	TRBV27	CASSLRQGLYTEAFF	TGTGCCAGCAGTCTTCGGCAGGGGCTTTACACTGAAGCTTTCTTT
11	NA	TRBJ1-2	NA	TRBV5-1	CATSDSYGYTF	TGCGCCACCTCCGACAGTTATGGCTACACCTTC
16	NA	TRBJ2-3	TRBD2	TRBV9	CASSAISGSLTDTQYF	TGTGCCAGCAGTGCTATTAGCGGGAGTCTGACAGATACGCAGTATTTT
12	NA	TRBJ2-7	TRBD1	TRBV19	CASRKQGYEQYF	TGTGCCAGTAGAAAACAGGGGTACGAGCAGTACTTC
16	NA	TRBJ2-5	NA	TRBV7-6	CASSRPRVRGGKTQYF	TGTGCCAGCAGCCGCCCGAGGGTCCGAGGGGGAAAGACCCAGTACTTC
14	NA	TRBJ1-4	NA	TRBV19	CASSWSGPMEKLFF	TGTGCCAGTAGTTGGTCAGGGCCCATGGAAAAACTGTTTTTT
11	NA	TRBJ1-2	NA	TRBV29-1	CSAWTGYGYTF	TGCAGCGCCTGGACTGGCTATGGCTACACCTTC
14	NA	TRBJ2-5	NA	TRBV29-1	CSVYLRTNQETQYF	TGCAGCGTCTACCTGAGGACTAACCAAGAGACCCAGTACTTC
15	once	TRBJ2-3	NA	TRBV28	CASSLEVTSTDTQYF	TGTGCCAGCAGTTTAGAGGTGACTAGCACAGATACGCAGTATTTT
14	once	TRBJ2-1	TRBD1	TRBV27	CASRPTGQGREQFF	TGTGCCAGCAGGCCGACCGGACAGGGAAGAGAGCAGTTCTTC
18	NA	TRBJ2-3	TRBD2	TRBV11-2	CASSPKRGLAVSRDTQYF	TGTGCCAGCAGCCCTAAGCGGGGACTAGCGGTTTCTAGGGATACGCAGTATTTT
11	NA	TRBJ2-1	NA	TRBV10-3	CAISEGDEQFF	TGTGCCATCAGTGAAGGGGATGAGCAGTTCTTC
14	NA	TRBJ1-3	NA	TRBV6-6	CATGDPGSGNTIYF	TGCGCCACGGGGGATCCGGGCTCTGGAAACACCATATATTTT
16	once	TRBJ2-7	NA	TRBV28	CASSLLGQRPPEEQYF	TGTGCCAGCAGTTTACTGGGGCAGCGCCCCCCGGAAGAGCAGTACTTC
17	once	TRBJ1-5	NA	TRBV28	CASSSRDFSYSNQPQHF	TGTGCCAGCAGTTCCCGGGACTTCTCATATAGCAATCAGCCCCAGCATTTT
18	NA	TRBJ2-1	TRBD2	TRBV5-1	CASKLGHSLAGVRNEQFF	TGCGCCAGCAAGTTGGGCCACTCACTAGCGGGAGTCCGCAATGAGCAGTTCTTC
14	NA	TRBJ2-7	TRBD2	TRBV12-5	CASGKGLAGSEQYF	TGTGCTAGTGGGAAGGGACTAGCGGGAAGCGAGCAGTACTTC
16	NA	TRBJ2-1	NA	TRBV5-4	CASSLGAPSSYNEQFF	TGTGCCAGCAGCTTGGGGGCTCCGAGCTCCTACAATGAGCAGTTCTTC
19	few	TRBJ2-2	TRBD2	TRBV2	CASSENRLAGGPGTGELFF	TGTGCCAGCAGTGAAAATCGACTAGCGGGAGGGCCGGGCACCGGGGAGCTGTTTTTT
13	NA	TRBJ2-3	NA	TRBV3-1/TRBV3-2	CASSQAFTDTQYF	TGTGCCAGCAGCCAAGCCTTCACAGATACGCAGTATTTT
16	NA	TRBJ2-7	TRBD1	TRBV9	CASSALGDSLSYEQYF	TGTGCCAGCAGCGCCCTCGGGGACAGTCTCTCCTACGAGCAGTACTTC
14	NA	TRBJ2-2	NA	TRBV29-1	CSGTDSPNTGELFF	TGCAGCGGGACCGACAGCCCGAACACCGGGGAGCTGTTTTTT
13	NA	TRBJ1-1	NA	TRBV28	CASSLPQGPEAFF	TGTGCCAGCAGTTTACCCCAGGGTCCTGAAGCTTTCTTT
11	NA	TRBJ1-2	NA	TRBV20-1	CSVGGSYGYTF	TGCAGTGTTGGGGGGAGCTATGGCTACACCTTC
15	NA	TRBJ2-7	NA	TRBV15	CATSSFASGSYEQYF	TGTGCCACCAGCAGCTTTGCGAGCGGGTCCTACGAGCAGTACTTC
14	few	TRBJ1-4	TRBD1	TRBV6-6	CASSYAQGMRKLFF	TGTGCCAGCAGTTACGCACAGGGGATGAGGAAACTGTTTTTT
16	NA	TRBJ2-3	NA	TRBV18	CASSPLQSVSTDTQYF	TGTGCCAGCTCACCACTACAGAGTGTTAGCACAGATACGCAGTATTTT
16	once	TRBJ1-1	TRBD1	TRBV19	CASSILFGQGNTEAFF	TGTGCCAGTAGTATCCTTTTCGGACAGGGAAACACTGAAGCTTTCTTT
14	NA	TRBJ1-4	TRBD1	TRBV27	CASSLNRGNEKLFF	TGTGCCAGCAGTTTAAACAGGGGAAATGAAAAACTGTTTTTT
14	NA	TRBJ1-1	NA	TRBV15	CATSRDRVSTEAFF	TGTGCCACCAGCAGAGATCGAGTTTCCACTGAAGCTTTCTTT
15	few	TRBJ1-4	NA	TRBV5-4	CASSPTGGANEKLFF	TGTGCCAGCAGCCCCACGGGAGGGGCGAATGAAAAACTGTTTTTT
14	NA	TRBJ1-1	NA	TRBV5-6	CASSLISLNTEAFF	TGTGCCAGCAGCTTGATTTCGTTGAACACTGAAGCTTTCTTT
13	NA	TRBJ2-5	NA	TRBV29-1	CSVGRQNRETQYF	TGCAGCGTTGGGAGACAGAATCGAGAGACCCAGTACTTC
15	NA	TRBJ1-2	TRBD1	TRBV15	CATSSDPRGLGGYTF	TGTGCCACCAGCAGTGATCCTAGGGGGCTCGGAGGCTACACCTTC
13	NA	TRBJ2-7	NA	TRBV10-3	CAIKMTGTYEQYF	TGTGCCATCAAAATGACAGGAACCTACGAGCAGTACTTC
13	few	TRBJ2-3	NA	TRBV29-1	CSVEVGRRYTQYF	TGCAGCGTTGAGGTCGGGAGAAGATATACGCAGTATTTT
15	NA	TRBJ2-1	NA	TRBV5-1	CASSLGWGLYNEQFF	TGCGCCAGCAGCTTGGGGTGGGGGCTCTACAATGAGCAGTTCTTC
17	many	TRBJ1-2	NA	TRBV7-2	CASSLASDRRNNYGYTF	TGTGCCAGCAGCTTAGCGTCTGACAGGAGGAATAACTATGGCTACACCTTC
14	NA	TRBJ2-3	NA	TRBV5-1	CASSLFSQSDTQYF	TGCGCCAGCAGCTTGTTCTCGCAGTCAGATACGCAGTATTTT
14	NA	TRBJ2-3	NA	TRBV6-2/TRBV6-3	CASSYSSPTDTQYF	TGTGCCAGCAGTTACTCTAGCCCGACAGATACGCAGTATTTT
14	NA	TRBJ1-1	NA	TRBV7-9	CASSLAKMNTEAFF	TGTGCCAGCAGCTTAGCCAAAATGAACACTGAAGCTTTCTTT
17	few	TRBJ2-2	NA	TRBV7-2	CASSPRGGTTNTGELFF	TGTGCCAGCAGCCCCCGAGGAGGAACAACGAACACCGGGGAGCTGTTTTTT
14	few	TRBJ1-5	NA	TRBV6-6	CASSYSQGGQPQHF	TGTGCCAGCAGTTATTCCCAGGGTGGTCAGCCCCAGCATTTT
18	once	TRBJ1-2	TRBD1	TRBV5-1	CASSLRGTVDSRNYGYTF	TGCGCCAGCAGCTTGAGAGGGACAGTTGATTCTAGGAACTATGGCTACACCTTC
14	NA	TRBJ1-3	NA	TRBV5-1	CASSRGSSGNTIYF	TGCGCCAGCAGCCGTGGCAGCTCTGGAAACACCATATATTTT
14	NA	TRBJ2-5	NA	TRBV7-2	CASSLDRYQETQYF	TGTGCCAGCAGCTTAGACAGGTACCAAGAGACCCAGTACTTC
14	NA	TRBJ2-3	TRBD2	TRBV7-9	CASSPSGSGDTQYF	TGTGCCAGCAGCCCCAGCGGGAGCGGGGATACGCAGTATTTT
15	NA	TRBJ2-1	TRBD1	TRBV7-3	CASSRRQGGYNEQFF	TGTGCCAGCAGCCGACGACAGGGCGGGTACAATGAGCAGTTCTTC
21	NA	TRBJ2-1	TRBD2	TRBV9	CASSVGLAGEWGANSYNEQFF	TGTGCCAGCAGCGTAGGACTAGCGGGAGAATGGGGGGCGAATTCCTACAATGAGCAGTTCTTC
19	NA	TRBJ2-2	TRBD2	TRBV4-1	CASSQDFNPGGFGTGELFF	TGCGCCAGCAGCCAAGACTTCAACCCGGGGGGGTTTGGGACCGGGGAGCTGTTTTTT
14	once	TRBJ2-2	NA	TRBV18	CASSPRGGAGELFF	TGTGCCAGCTCACCAAGAGGGGGTGCCGGGGAGCTGTTTTTT
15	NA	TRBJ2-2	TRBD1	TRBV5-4	CASSTGTGVAGELFF	TGTGCCAGCAGCACCGGGACAGGGGTCGCCGGGGAGCTGTTTTTT
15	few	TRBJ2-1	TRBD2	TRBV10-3	CAIRNSGSSYNEQFF	TGTGCCATCAGAAATAGCGGGAGCTCCTACAATGAGCAGTTCTTC
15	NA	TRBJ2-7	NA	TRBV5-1	CASSLRGASSYEQYF	TGCGCCAGCAGCTTAAGGGGTGCCAGCTCCTACGAGCAGTACTTC